The rows below give T cell receptor beta chains drawn from one sample of a study of blood T cell repertoires in COVID-19. Using immunoSEQ multiplex PCR, the repertoire was profiled, and TCRdb retains in-frame clones only, with some absent. The table records over 45,000 clones, 91% of them present only once. Source material: peripheral blood. The receptors here all came from a human donor in a cohort sampled during active COVID-19. Each CDR3 is given with its conserved first and last residue. D genes are given only for firm matches. Where a row states a size, it is once, few, many or the class of an expanded clone; other rows omit it.

cdr3_nt cdr3_aa cdr3_length j_call d_call clone_size v_call
TGTGCCAGCAGCGTGACAGGGGTAACCCTCTACGAGCAGTACTTC CASSVTGVTLYEQYF 15 TRBJ2-7 TRBD1 few TRBV6-5
TGTGCCAGCATCCGGTATGAGACAGATACGCAGTATTTT CASIRYETDTQYF 13 TRBJ2-3 - - TRBV2
TGTGCCAGCAACCCCCAGACAGGCGTGAACACTGAAGCTTTCTTT CASNPQTGVNTEAFF 15 TRBJ1-1 - - TRBV7-9
TGCGCCAGCAGCTCTCTCTCCGGGGAGCCCCAGCATTTT CASSSLSGEPQHF 13 TRBJ1-5 - many TRBV5-1
TGTGCCAGCAGCTTAACAGGACTAGCGGGCTATGAGCAGTTCTTC CASSLTGLAGYEQFF 15 TRBJ2-1 TRBD2 - TRBV7-3
TGCGCCAGCAGCTTGCAGGGGCCGAGCTCCTACGAGCAGTACTTC CASSLQGPSSYEQYF 15 TRBJ2-7 - - TRBV5-1
TGTGCCAGCAGCCAAGATTGGCGGACACCACTCTCTGGAAACACCATATATTTT CASSQDWRTPLSGNTIYF 18 TRBJ1-3 - - TRBV3-1/TRBV3-2
TGTGCCAGCAGCTTGGGACCGCGCGGCGAGCAGTACTTC CASSLGPRGEQYF 13 TRBJ2-7 - - TRBV5-6
TGTGCCAGCAGCGGGGAGGACAGGGGGAGTGAAAAACTGTTTTTT CASSGEDRGSEKLFF 15 TRBJ1-4 TRBD1 - TRBV5-5
TGTGCCACCAGGACTAGTTCCACGAACACCGGGGAGCTGTTTTTT CATRTSSTNTGELFF 15 TRBJ2-2 TRBD2 - TRBV7-3
TGTGCCAGCAGCGTGGTTGGGACTATTAACACCGGGGAGCTGTTTTTT CASSVVGTINTGELFF 16 TRBJ2-2 TRBD2 - TRBV9
TGTGCCAGCAGCCAAGGTCTAGCGGGAGGGCGGGAGCAGTTCTTC CASSQGLAGGREQFF 15 TRBJ2-1 TRBD2 - TRBV3-1/TRBV3-2
TGTGCCAGCAGTGAAACGACAGGCACCTACGAGCAGTACTTC CASSETTGTYEQYF 14 TRBJ2-7 - - TRBV6-1
TGTGCCAGCAGCCTTAGGGGGACCCTAGGAGAGACCCAGTACTTC CASSLRGTLGETQYF 15 TRBJ2-5 - - TRBV7-9
TGTGCCAGCAGCATGCGTGGCAGCGTCTCCTACGAGCAGTACTTC CASSMRGSVSYEQYF 15 TRBJ2-7 - - TRBV28
TGTGCCAGCAGCTTAGACAGGGGGCGCCTCCCCGGGGAGCTGTTTTTT CASSLDRGRLPGELFF 16 TRBJ2-2 TRBD1 - TRBV13
TGTGCCAGCAGCGGGGACAGGGGATATCAGCCCCAGCATTTT CASSGDRGYQPQHF 14 TRBJ1-5 TRBD1 - TRBV2
TGTGCCAGCTGTAGCGGGAGTTCAGATACGCAGTATTTT CASCSGSSDTQYF 13 TRBJ2-3 TRBD2 - TRBV28
TGTGCCAGCAGTGTAAGAGCGGGGGGGCGGACAGATACGCAGTATTTT CASSVRAGGRTDTQYF 16 TRBJ2-3 TRBD2 - TRBV2
TGTGCCAGCAGTTACGAGCCAGGGAACTACGAGCAGTACTTC CASSYEPGNYEQYF 14 TRBJ2-7 - - TRBV28
TGCGCCAGCAGCGCAACTACGGGGTTGGGATTTTACGAGCAGTACTTC CASSATTGLGFYEQYF 16 TRBJ2-7 - - TRBV5-1
TGTGCCAGTAGCTGGCAGGCTTACAATGAGCAGTTCTTC CASSWQAYNEQFF 13 TRBJ2-1 - - TRBV7-6
TGTGCCAGCAGCTTAACAGGCCCCGGATCGGTGGAGACCCAGTACTTC CASSLTGPGSVETQYF 16 TRBJ2-5 - - TRBV11-2
TGTGCCAGTAGTATAGAGCCCAGACAGGGCGGAGAGACCCAGTACTTC CASSIEPRQGGETQYF 16 TRBJ2-5 TRBD1 - TRBV19
TGTGCCAGCAGCCAAGACATGGCAAGTACGCAGTATTTT CASSQDMASTQYF 13 TRBJ2-3 - - TRBV14